The TCR beta chain described here comes from a study of OX40 agonist ivuxolimab in advanced cancers. The study's findings and limits: Both CD4+ and CD8+ T cell populations in blood had undergone clonal expansion by week 6 at 0.1 to 3.0 mg/kg.

Germline CDR1 reads SGHNT; CDR2 reads YYREEE (reference sequence). This CDR3 comprises 16 residues. V was clipped by 3 bases and J by 1 base; unmatched bases: 7. Libraries were prepared by immunoSEQ multiplex PCR; TCRdb keeps only in-frame clonotypes and omits some of them. The table includes 65,000 to 95,000 clones, about 92% detected once. Concerning this clone: The target antigen is unknown.

Blood got drawn at baseline, again on cycle 4 day 1, and then on cycle 7 day 1. The sample was CD4+ or CD8+ T cells sorted from blood, taken in a trial of the OX40 agonist ivuxolimab. The TCR originated in an adult with an advanced solid tumor such as melanoma, head and neck, liver or kidney cancer. The V gene is TRBV5-4, the J gene TRBJ2-3; 8 bases agree with TRBD2. CDR3 DNA sequence: TGTGCCAGCAGCTCTCATAGCGGGGCCCGCACAGATACGCAGTATTTT. Translated, it gives CASSSHSGARTDTQYF.